The sequence of this T cell receptor beta chain was determined in a study of early T cells in non-severe SARS-CoV-2 infection. About the research overall: Chains stayed unpaired after sequencing of bulk RNA from unsorted whole blood.

The CDR3 is made up of 17 amino acids. V was cut by 6 bases and J by 0 bases, with 15 bases left in between. CDR1 is ENHRY, CDR2 SYGVKD, per germline. The library protocol tagged individual cDNA molecules with unique molecular identifiers. Using its own MiXCR run on the 5' RACE reads, TCRdb lists one record per CDR3 protein. This sample yields 70,000 or so distinct CDR3 sequences, of which around 9.9% are seen a single time; around 6.6% belongs to the top ten. The TCR comes from an adult who was a healthcare worker with PCR-confirmed SARS-CoV-2 infection or an uninfected control (not recorded which). The chain links TRBV10-3 to TRBJ2-6, with D maybe TRBD2 (5 bases). The specimen sequenced was whole blood. The CDR3 region is CAISLTDGVSGANVLTF. DNA for the CDR3: TGTGCCATCAGCCTCACGGACGGGGTCTCTGGGGCCAACGTCCTGACTTTC.